This entry lists 16 T cell receptor beta chains sequenced from one sample in a study of T cell responses to AZD1222 COVID-19 vaccine. Only in-frame clones appear in the TCRdb table, and some are missing; sequencing was by immunoSEQ multiplex PCR. The data show more than 80,000 clones, approximately 90% seen once. The sequencing used peripheral blood, collected 28 days after the second AZD1222 dose. Receptor source: an adult who received the AZD1222 COVID-19 vaccine.

CDR3 amino acids: CASSTRLALGTDTQYF. The CDR3 nucleotides are TGTGCCAGCAGCACGCGACTAGCGCTTGGCACAGATACGCAGTATTTT. The V and J genes are TRBV7-2 and TRBJ2-3, with 8 bases matching TRBD2. With V trimmed by 5 bases and J by 1 base, 8 bases remained unmatched. Germline-derived CDR1 and CDR2 are SGHTA and FQGNSA. The CDR3 runs 16 residues.

This sequence joins TRBV6-2 or TRBV6-3 and TRBJ1-5; D uncertain. The germline V gene encodes CDR1 MNHEY and CDR2 SVGEGT. Trimming pared 6 bases from V and 2 bases from J, leaving 5 bases between. The CDR3 runs 12 residues. The CDR3 nucleotides are TGTGCCAGCAGCACGGGCAATCAGCCCCAGCATTTT. It translates to CASSTGNQPQHF.

This chain links TRBV5-1 with TRBJ2-7; TRBD2 matches at 12 bases. The V gene end was trimmed by 4 bases and the J gene end by 3 bases; junction bases not matched to a gene: 5. The CDR3 has 15 amino acids. Germline CDR1 SGHRS, CDR2 YFSETQ. The CDR3 DNA is TGCGCCAGCAGCAAGGGACTAGCGGGCCACTACGAGCAGTACTTC. It translates to CASSKGLAGHYEQYF.

The chain has TRBV3-1 (or the pseudogene TRBV3-2) and TRBJ2-1; D assignment may be TRBD1 or TRBD2 (5 bases each). Germline values: CDR1 LGHDT, CDR2 YNNKEL (reference sequence). V was pared by 3 bases and J by 9 bases, with 6 bases between. The CDR3 covers 11 residues. Here the CDR3 DNA reads TGTGCCAGCAGCCAGGGACGTGAGCAGTTCTTC. Protein product: CASSQGREQFF.

The chain carries TRBV18 and TRBJ2-3, with TRBD2 matching 7 bases. Germline CDR1 and CDR2: KGHSH and LQKENI. V gave up 6 bases and J gave up 6 bases; unmatched junction bases: 9. This CDR3 has 14 amino acids. The CDR3 sequence is CASSGGTSGDTQYF. Written as DNA, the CDR3 is TGTGCCAGCTCCGGGGGGACCTCCGGGGATACGCAGTATTTT.

There are a few counts of this clone. This chain links TRBV4-2 with TRBJ2-2; 13 positions match TRBD2. The CDR3 contains 18 residues. Germline CDR1 LGHNA, CDR2 YNFKEQ. The V and J ends lost 4 bases and 3 bases, in that order; junction bases with no gene match: 8. DNA of the CDR3: TGTGCCAGCAGCCCATTTACTAGCGGGAGGGCCTACACCGGGGAGCTGTTTTTT. Protein product: CASSPFTSGRAYTGELFF.

This clone was seen a handful of times. The V and J genes are TRBV19 and TRBJ1-4; 9 bases are shared with TRBD1. Germline loops: CDR1 LNHDA, CDR2 SQIVND (reference sequence). The V gene end was trimmed by 3 bases and the J gene end by 7 bases; junction bases not matched to a gene: 3. The CDR3 has 14 residues. DNA of the CDR3: TGTGCCAGTAGTATCGGGACAGGGCCTGAAAAACTGTTTTTT. Amino acids: CASSIGTGPEKLFF.

The rearrangement links TRBV5-4 to TRBJ2-7; D not certain. Germline V CDR1 and CDR2: SGHNT, YYREEE (reference sequence). The CDR3 consists of 12 residues. Trimming shortened V by 4 bases and J by 5 bases, and 10 bases separated the two germline ends. Here the CDR3 reads CASSRPGDEQYF. Here the CDR3 DNA reads TGTGCCAGCAGCCGCCCTGGGGACGAGCAGTACTTC.

The chain is built from TRBV5-8 and TRBJ2-3; 9 bases agree with TRBD2. The V gene end was trimmed by 0 bases and the J gene end by 2 bases; junction bases not matched to a gene: 1. Germline values: CDR1 SGHTS, CDR2 YDEGEE. The CDR3 sequence is 15 residues long. CDR3: CASSLASGTTDTQYF. In DNA, the CDR3 is TGTGCCAGCAGCTTGGCTAGCGGGACCACAGATACGCAGTATTTT.

The V and J genes are TRBV11-1 and TRBJ2-7, with 14 bases fitting TRBD2. This CDR3 spans 15 amino acids. V lost 5 bases and J lost 6; bases outside the gene matches: 6. Germline loops: CDR1 SGHAT, CDR2 FQDESV (reference sequence). CDR3 residues: CASSPGLAGVTEQYF. The CDR3 DNA follows: TGTGCCAGCAGCCCGGGACTAGCGGGAGTAACCGAGCAGTACTTC.

The CDR3 nucleotides are TGCGCCAGCAGCTTGGGACTAGCGCGGTTTTCTGATGAGCAGTTCTTC. Protein sequence: CASSLGLARFSDEQFF. This chain links TRBV5-1 with TRBJ2-1; 8 bases match TRBD2. The CDR3 length is 16 residues. From germline, CDR1 is SGHRS and CDR2 YFSETQ. Trimming took 0 bases from V and 8 from J; bases not matched to a gene: 10.

V and J are TRBV6-4 and TRBJ1-4, with D unclear. V was pared by 7 bases and J by 7 bases, with 7 bases between. Germline CDR1 MRHNA, CDR2 SNTAGT. The length of the CDR3 is 11 residues. Here the CDR3 DNA reads TGTGCCAGCACCCCATCTGAAAAACTGTTTTTT. This gives the protein CASTPSEKLFF.

The chain uses TRBV5-1 and TRBJ2-3; TRBD1 is a possible D gene (5 bases). The CDR3 consists of 15 residues. Trimming removed 4 bases at V and 1 base at J, with 13 bases between. Germline values: CDR1 SGHRS, CDR2 YFSETQ. In DNA form, the CDR3 reads TGCGCCAGCAGCCCCTGGACAACCCGCACAGATACGCAGTATTTT. It encodes CASSPWTTRTDTQYF.

The chain combines TRBV7-6 with TRBJ2-7; 10 nucleotides agree with TRBD2. This CDR3 has 15 residues. The J segment lost 0 bases and the V segment lost 5 bases, leaving 4 bases of the junction unmatched. Germline CDR1 reads SGHVS; CDR2 reads FNYEAQ. The CDR3 sequence is CASSDPSGSSYEQYF. The CDR3 region has the DNA TGTGCCAGCAGCGACCCTAGCGGGAGCTCCTACGAGCAGTACTTC.

V is TRBV19 and J is TRBJ1-1; no clear D gene. The V gene's germline CDR1 is LNHDA and CDR2 SQIVND (reference sequence). The V gene lost 7 bases and the J gene lost 0 bases, with 15 bases spanning the gap. The CDR3 totals 15 residues. The CDR3 DNA sequence: TGTGCCAGTACCCCCGGCCGGCACATGAACACTGAAGCTTTCTTT. Its protein is CASTPGRHMNTEAFF.

This clone was counted once. The chain has TRBV29-1 and TRBJ1-3; 7 bases fit TRBD1. V trimming: 6 bases; J trimming: 0 bases; junction bases outside the gene matches: 8. This CDR3 has 15 amino acids. In germline, CDR1 is SQVTM, CDR2 ANQGSEA. This CDR3 reads CSVIRGQSSGNTIYF. Here the CDR3 DNA reads TGCAGCGTAATCCGGGGACAGAGCTCTGGAAACACCATATATTTT. The full variable domain, rest sourced from reference TRBV29-1 and TRBJ1-3, is SAVISQKPSRDICQRGTSLTIQCQVDSQVTMMFWYRQQPGQSLTLIATANQGSEATYESGFVIDKFPISRPNLTFSTLTVSNMSPEDSSIYLCSVIRGQSSGNTIYFGEGSWLTVV.